This T cell receptor (beta chain) was retrieved from a study of blood T cell repertoires in COVID-19. Overall study: Researchers got acute and convalescent COVID-19 samples from the United States, Italy and Spain. Sources were T cells, B-cell-depleted T cells, or PBMCs; the material itself was cDNA or gDNA.

The table lists this clone with a count of one. The CDR3 extends over 18 amino acids. V dropped 4 bases and J dropped 2; count of bases not matched to a gene: 7. Per the germline V gene, CDR1 is MNHEY and CDR2 is SMNVEV (reference sequence). Assay used: immunoSEQ multiplex PCR; TCRdb lists only in-frame clones, some missing. The sample has more than 300,000 clones; more than 75% are singletons. The receptor's source is a woman aged 18-35 years who had recovered from COVID-19. The material sequenced was peripheral blood. The chain carries TRBV27 and TRBJ2-5, with 16 bases fitting TRBD2. CDR3 in DNA: TGTGCCAGCAGTTGGGGGGGACTAGCGGGAGGGCCTCAAGAGACCCAGTACTTC. Protein: CASSWGGLAGGPQETQYF.